These T cell receptor beta chains were read from a single sample in a study of blood T cells in healthy people across ages. TCRdb independently ran MiXCR on the 5' RACE reads; one entry per CDR3 protein. The sample records approximately 770,000 distinct CDR3 sequences, 58% being singletons. Material: blood. The receptors originated from a man in his thirties or forties in good health. The CDR3 runs from the conserved cysteine through the conserved F or W. D genes are given only for firm matches. The size of a clone is reported for some rows only, either as once, few or many, or as a class for expanded clones.

j_gene | abundance | v_gene | d_gene | CDR3aa | CDR3nt
TRBJ2-2 | - | TRBV6-5 | - | CASSYVGTRDGELFF | TGTGCCAGCAGTTACGTAGGGACCCGCGACGGGGAGCTGTTTTTT
TRBJ2-1 | - | TRBV5-1 | - | CASSGATEQFF | TGCGCCAGCAGCGGGGCGACTGAGCAGTTCTTC
TRBJ2-3 | - | TRBV20-1 | TRBD2 | CSAPSVAGGTSTDTQYF | TGCAGTGCCCCCTCGGTAGCGGGAGGGACTAGCACAGATACGCAGTATTTT
TRBJ2-7 | - | TRBV29-1 | TRBD1 | CSVATGGDSLSSYEQYF | TGCAGCGTCGCGACAGGGGGCGACTCTCTGAGCTCCTACGAGCAGTACTTC
TRBJ1-6 | once | TRBV27 | TRBD1 | CASARGQGGSPLHF | TGTGCCAGCGCGCGGGGACAGGGAGGTTCACCCCTCCACTTT
TRBJ2-5 | - | TRBV20-1 | - | CSAPRRAQETQYF | TGCAGTGCCCCGAGGAGGGCCCAAGAGACCCAGTACTTC
TRBJ1-5 | few | TRBV2 | - | CASSPIQSDQPQHF | TGTGCCAGCAGCCCCATTCAGTCGGATCAGCCCCAGCATTTT
TRBJ2-7 | - | TRBV18 | TRBD1 | CASSREGGVYEQYF | TGTGCCAGCTCACGGGAAGGGGGCGTCTACGAGCAGTACTTC
TRBJ2-2 | few | TRBV7-2 | TRBD2 | CASSKAGGSNTGELFF | TGTGCCAGCAGCAAGGCGGGGGGCTCGAACACCGGGGAGCTGTTTTTT
TRBJ2-7 | - | TRBV5-1 | - | CASGSPEGTYEQYF | TGCGCCAGCGGTTCTCCGGAGGGGACCTACGAGCAGTACTTC
TRBJ1-5 | - | TRBV7-2 | - | CASSLFNQPQHF | TGTGCCAGCAGCTTGTTTAATCAGCCCCAGCATTTT
TRBJ2-7 | - | TRBV3-1 | TRBD1 | CASSQDRSQGAYYEQYF | TGTGCCAGCAGCCAAGATCGGTCACAGGGGGCTTACTACGAGCAGTACTTC
TRBJ1-2 | - | TRBV11-2 | - | CASSLKVDGYTF | TGTGCCAGCAGCTTAAAGGTCGATGGCTACACCTTC
TRBJ1-4 | - | TRBV5-1 | - | CASSDGTQNEKLFF | TGCGCCAGCAGCGACGGGACCCAGAATGAAAAACTGTTTTTT
TRBJ2-7 | - | TRBV20-1 | - | CSARGGASDYEQYF | TGTAGTGCCAGAGGTGGGGCCTCCGACTACGAGCAGTACTTC
TRBJ1-2 | few | TRBV15 | TRBD1 | CATSGWTGINYGYTF | TGTGCCACCAGCGGATGGACAGGAATTAACTATGGCTACACCTTC
TRBJ2-3 | - | TRBV28 | TRBD2 | CASSSAPSGPGRGTQYF | TGTGCCAGCAGTTCCGCCCCTAGCGGCCCCGGGAGGGGTACGCAGTATTTT
TRBJ2-4 | few | TRBV3-1 | TRBD1 | CASSPDRVRNIQYF | TGTGCCAGCAGCCCGGACAGGGTGAGAAACATTCAGTACTTC
TRBJ2-5 | - | TRBV29-1 | - | CSVGAARETQYF | TGCAGCGTTGGAGCCGCACGTGAGACCCAGTACTTC
TRBJ2-5 | - | TRBV18 | - | CASSPKGRETQYF | TGTGCCAGCTCACCAAAGGGCCGGGAGACCCAGTACTTC
TRBJ2-5 | - | TRBV20-1 | TRBD2 | CSARDFRTSDPGGMGETQYF | TGCAGTGCTAGAGATTTCCGGACTAGCGATCCGGGTGGAATGGGAGAGACCCAGTACTTC
TRBJ2-3 | - | TRBV18 | TRBD2 | CASSPGLAGNTQYF | TGTGCCAGCTCCCCTGGACTAGCGGGGAATACGCAGTATTTT
TRBJ1-5 | - | TRBV7-9 | - | CASSQLGSNQPQHF | TGTGCCAGCAGCCAACTGGGGAGCAATCAGCCCCAGCATTTT
TRBJ1-2 | few | TRBV6-5 | - | CASSPQGYGNYGYTF | TGTGCCAGCAGTCCCCAAGGGTACGGGAACTATGGCTACACCTTC
TRBJ2-5 | once | TRBV29-1 | - | CSGVPRNQETQYF | TGCAGCGGTGTCCCCAGGAACCAAGAGACCCAGTACTTC
TRBJ1-2 | few | TRBV12-3/TRBV12-4 | TRBD1 | CASSLQGSRYGYTF | TGTGCCAGCAGTCTACAGGGGTCTAGATATGGCTACACCTTC
TRBJ2-6 | - | TRBV7-6 | TRBD1 | CASSPRTGSSGANVLTF | TGTGCCAGCAGCCCCCGGACAGGGAGCTCTGGGGCCAACGTCCTGACTTTC
TRBJ1-1 | - | TRBV7-2 | - | CASSKRAAAEAFF | TGTGCCAGCAGCAAACGGGCAGCGGCAGAAGCTTTCTTT
TRBJ2-7 | - | TRBV20-1 | - | CSARDRATYNEQYF | TGCAGTGCTAGAGACAGGGCTACCTACAATGAGCAGTACTTC
TRBJ1-2 | - | TRBV10-3 | TRBD1 | CAISAGQGVYYGYTF | TGTGCCATCAGTGCAGGACAGGGGGTCTACTATGGCTACACCTTC
TRBJ2-1 | - | TRBV20-1 | - | CSATTDTNEQFF | TGCAGTGCTACGACAGACACTAACGAGCAGTTCTTC
TRBJ2-7 | - | TRBV7-9 | TRBD2 | CASTQGRLAGSYEQYF | TGTGCCAGCACCCAAGGCCGACTAGCGGGAAGCTACGAGCAGTACTTC
TRBJ2-5 | - | TRBV6-2/TRBV6-3 | - | CASSRGRVDQETQYF | TGTGCCAGCAGCAGGGGCAGGGTGGACCAAGAGACCCAGTACTTC
TRBJ2-7 | - | TRBV20-1 | - | CSARPPSSYEQYF | TGCAGTGCTAGACCCCCAAGCTCCTACGAGCAGTACTTC
TRBJ1-2 | few | TRBV12-3/TRBV12-4 | - | CASSSGGHYGYTF | TGTGCCAGCAGTTCCGGGGGCCACTATGGCTACACCTTC
TRBJ2-1 | - | TRBV10-3 | TRBD2 | CAILAGISYNEQFF | TGTGCCATACTAGCGGGAATCTCCTACAATGAGCAGTTCTTC
TRBJ1-1 | - | TRBV6-1 | - | CASRVTTEAFF | TGTGCCAGCCGGGTGACTACTGAAGCTTTCTTT
TRBJ1-2 | - | TRBV7-6 | - | CASKGLGRNGYTF | TGTGCCAGCAAGGGTCTAGGGCGCAATGGCTACACCTTC
TRBJ1-1 | - | TRBV2 | TRBD1 | CATKPRDRAANTEAFF | TGTGCCACCAAGCCGAGGGACAGGGCCGCGAACACTGAAGCTTTCTTT
TRBJ2-7 | - | TRBV2 | - | CASNVRGSYEQYF | TGTGCCAGCAATGTTAGGGGCTCCTACGAGCAGTACTTC
TRBJ2-6 | - | TRBV27 | - | CASSFLGGANVLTF | TGTGCCAGCAGTTTTTTAGGTGGGGCCAACGTCCTGACTTTC
TRBJ2-6 | once | TRBV7-2 | - | CASTPHSGANVLTF | TGTGCCAGCACCCCTCACTCTGGGGCCAACGTCCTGACTTTC
TRBJ2-7 | - | TRBV14 | - | CASNQQVTYEQYF | TGTGCCAGCAACCAACAGGTAACCTACGAGCAGTACTTC
TRBJ2-5 | - | TRBV9 | - | CVSSVGGNQETQYF | TGTGTCAGCAGCGTAGGAGGGAACCAAGAGACCCAGTACTTC
TRBJ1-1 | - | TRBV20-1 | - | CSASQPGALNTEAFF | TGCAGTGCTTCCCAGCCAGGGGCTCTGAACACTGAAGCTTTCTTT